Listed here are 32 T cell receptor beta chains from one sample, sequenced in a study of blood T cell repertoires in COVID-19. Profiled with immunoSEQ multiplex PCR; TCRdb holds only in-frame clones, not every one. The repertoire includes some 350,000 clones, about 90% of them detected once, and around 6% sits in the top ten. The specimen sequenced was peripheral blood. The receptors here all came from a woman between 45 and 60 years old with COVID-19, enrolled during active disease.

This chain uses TRBV27 with TRBJ1-5, with D tentatively TRBD1 (5 bases). This CDR3 is 13 amino acids long. Germline CDR1 is MNHEY and CDR2 is SMNVEV (reference sequence). Trimming pared 6 bases from V and 5 bases from J, leaving 11 bases between. DNA for the CDR3: TGTGCCAGCAGCTGGGGGGGGGATCAGCCCCAGCATTTT. Translation gives CASSWGGDQPQHF.

The chain is built from TRBV4-1 and TRBJ2-7; D perhaps matches TRBD1 (7 bases). The CDR3 spans 17 residues. Between the trimmed V and J ends, which lost 0 bases and 3 bases, there was a span of 18 bases. Germline V lookup: CDR1 MGHRA, CDR2 YSYEKL. The CDR3: CASSQDIWAGGLYEQYF. DNA for the CDR3: TGCGCCAGCAGCCAAGATATTTGGGCAGGGGGGCTCTACGAGCAGTACTTC.

The rearrangement joins TRBV5-4 to TRBJ2-3; tentative D call: TRBD1 (6 bases). The germline V gene encodes CDR1 SGHNT and CDR2 YYREEE (reference sequence). The CDR3 is made up of 14 amino acids. The V and J ends lost 5 bases and 2 bases respectively, with 12 bases between them. The CDR3 sequence is CASREAGATDTQYF. DNA of the CDR3: TGTGCCAGCAGAGAGGCAGGGGCCACAGATACGCAGTATTTT.

The chain carries TRBV7-6 and TRBJ2-3, with 12 bases matching TRBD2. The CDR3 is 16 amino acids. The V gene's germline CDR1 is SGHVS and CDR2 FNYEAQ. V lost 1 base, J lost 4 bases, and 3 bases stayed unmatched. This CDR3 reads CASSLEASGRADTQYF. The CDR3 coding sequence is TGTGCCAGCAGCTTAGAGGCTAGCGGGAGGGCAGATACGCAGTATTTT.

The chain has TRBV4-1 and TRBJ1-2; 8 bases are a match to TRBD1. V lost 1 base, J lost 5 bases, and 6 bases stayed unmatched. Germline CDR1 and CDR2: MGHRA and YSYEKL. This CDR3 has 15 amino acids. This CDR3 reads CASSQAGTGSYGYTF. As DNA, the CDR3 is TGCGCCAGCAGCCAAGCAGGGACAGGTAGTTATGGCTACACCTTC.

This chain connects TRBV12-3 or TRBV12-4 to TRBJ1-5; D is uncertain. V gave up 3 bases and J gave up 6 bases, with 9 bases separating them. This CDR3 contains 13 residues. The chain's CDR3 is CASSFGVGQPQHF. For the CDR3, the DNA is TGTGCCAGCAGTTTCGGGGTCGGTCAGCCCCAGCATTTT.

This clone was counted once. The chain links TRBV7-3 to TRBJ2-5; TRBD2 matches at 11 bases. Germline CDR1 reads SGHTA; CDR2 reads FQGTGA. CDR3 length equals 16 residues. Losses at the gene ends were 5 bases for V and 5 bases for J; bases not matched to a gene: 10. The DNA of the CDR3 is TGTGCCAGCAGCCAAAGAGGACTAGCGGGTGGGGAGACCCAGTACTTC. Its protein is CASSQRGLAGGETQYF.

The chain recombines TRBV11-2 with TRBJ2-3; 10 bases agree with TRBD2. Trimming at V came to 3 bases and at J to 2 bases, leaving 2 bases not matched to a gene. The germline CDR1 and CDR2 sequences are SGHAT and FQNNGV. The CDR3 extends over 15 amino acids. CDR3 nucleotides: TGTGCCAGCAGCTTCGGACTAGCGGACACAGATACGCAGTATTTT. Translating gives CASSFGLADTDTQYF. The full variable domain, in which reference TRBV11-2 and TRBJ2-3 provide the parts outside the CDR3, is EAGVAQSPRYKIIEKRQSVAFWCNPISGHATLYWYQQILGQGPKLLIQFQNNGVVDDSQLPKDRFSAERLKGVDSTLKIQPAKLEDSAVYLCASSFGLADTDTQYFGPGTRLTVL.

The genes are TRBV6-2 or TRBV6-3 and TRBJ2-5, with TRBD2 matching 8 bases. The J segment lost 5 bases and the V segment lost 2 bases, leaving 7 bases of the junction unmatched. The germline V gene encodes CDR1 MNHEY and CDR2 SVGEGT. The CDR3 is made up of 15 amino acids. The DNA for the CDR3 is TGTGCCAGCAGTTACGCGGGACTAGAGGGGGAGACCCAGTACTTC. As protein: CASSYAGLEGETQYF.

This chain links TRBV10-3 with TRBJ1-3, with 7 bases matching TRBD1. The CDR3 covers 14 residues. J lost 1 base, V lost 6 bases, and 3 bases had no gene match. Germline V gene sequence: CDR1 ENHRY, CDR2 SYGVKD. The CDR3 here is CAISRQGSGNTIYF. The DNA for the CDR3 is TGTGCCATCAGCCGACAGGGATCTGGAAACACCATATATTTT.

This clone appeared once. This chain uses TRBV4-1 with TRBJ2-6; 10 bases are shared with TRBD2. The germline V gene encodes CDR1 MGHRA and CDR2 YSYEKL. Trimming at V came to 2 bases and at J to 0 bases, leaving 7 bases not matched to a gene. The CDR3 is made up of 19 amino acids. The DNA of the CDR3 is TGCGCCAGCAGCCAACTAGCTAGCGGGGGAAACTCTGGGGCCAACGTCCTGACTTTC. This sequence encodes CASSQLASGGNSGANVLTF.

The genes are TRBV18 and TRBJ2-1, with a weak D call TRBD2 (5 bases). The CDR3 is 15 amino acids. Trimming removed 8 bases from V and 1 base from J, with 15 bases in between. Looked up from germline, CDR1 is KGHSH and CDR2 is LQKENI. CDR3 sequence: CASRLPGGSYNEQFF. The CDR3 nucleotides read TGTGCCAGCCGCCTCCCCGGCGGGTCCTACAATGAGCAGTTCTTC. The variable domain in full, with the rest retrieved from reference TRBV18 and TRBJ2-1, is NAGVMQNPRHLVRRRGQEARLRCSPMKGHSHVYWYRQLPEEGLKFMVYLQKENIIDESGMPKERFSAEFPKEGPSILRIQQVVRGDSAAYFCASRLPGGSYNEQFFGPGTRLTVL.

The J gene is TRBJ2-1, the V gene TRBV2, with TRBD2 matching 8 bases. The CDR3 has 15 amino acids. The germline gives CDR1 SNHLY, CDR2 FYNNEI. Trimming removed 4 bases from V and 3 bases from J; junction bases left unmatched: 5. This chain's CDR3 is CASSGRLAGYNEQFF. DNA of the CDR3: TGTGCCAGCAGTGGGAGGCTAGCGGGCTACAATGAGCAGTTCTTC. Supplemented by reference TRBV2 and TRBJ2-1, the full variable domain reads EPEVTQTPSHQVTQMGQEVILRCVPISNHLYFYWYRQILGQKVEFLVSFYNNEISEKSEIFDDQFSVERPDGSNFTLKIRSTKLEDSAMYFCASSGRLAGYNEQFFGPGTRLTVL.

The J gene is TRBJ2-7, the V gene TRBV5-1, with D uncertain. The CDR3 covers 15 residues. Germline CDR1 and CDR2: SGHRS and YFSETQ. The V end lost 2 bases, the J end lost 1 base, and 13 bases lay between the germline ends. CDR3 sequence reads: CASSFFPTESYEQYF. CDR3 nucleotides: TGCGCCAGCAGCTTTTTTCCCACAGAATCCTACGAGCAGTACTTC.

V usage is TRBV2 and J usage is TRBJ2-5, with 10 bases fitting TRBD1. From germline, CDR1 is SNHLY and CDR2 FYNNEI. V was clipped by 6 bases and J by 1 base; unmatched bases: 8. The CDR3 has 16 residues. The CDR3 coding sequence is TGTGCCAGCAGCGATTGGACAGGGGGACGCCAAGAGACCCAGTACTTC. Translated, it gives CASSDWTGGRQETQYF.

This clone was recorded once. The gene calls are TRBV11-3 and TRBJ1-2, with D tentatively TRBD1 (5 bases). The CDR3 contains 16 residues. V was pared by 5 bases and J by 5 bases, with 21 bases between. Germline CDR1 reads SGHNT; CDR2 reads YENEEA. As DNA, the CDR3 is TGTGCCAGCAGCCCAGGAGTTAGTGGGGGGACTTATGGCTACACCTTC. This encodes CASSPGVSGGTYGYTF.

The chain uses TRBV7-2 and TRBJ2-5; 7 positions agree with TRBD1. J lost 5 bases, V lost 6 bases, and 9 bases had no gene match. Germline values: CDR1 SGHTA, CDR2 FQGNSA. This CDR3 is built from 14 residues. The CDR3 DNA reads TGTGCCAGCAGTCTAGCAAGGGGGCCGGAGACCCAGTACTTC. Its translation is CASSLARGPETQYF. Full variable domain (remainder filled in from reference TRBV7-2 and TRBJ2-5): GAGVSQSPSNKVTEKGKDVELRCDPISGHTALYWYRQSLGQGLEFLIYFQGNSAPDKSGLPSDRFSAERTGGSVSTLTIQRTQQEDSAVYLCASSLARGPETQYFGPGTRLLVL.

This rearrangement joins TRBV2 to TRBJ2-1, with a tentative D call TRBD1 (6 bases). Trimming shortened V by 4 bases and J by 12 bases, and 16 bases separated the two germline ends. There are 13 residues in the CDR3. Germline CDR1 reads SNHLY; CDR2 reads FYNNEI. The chain's CDR3 is CASSGNRETAQFF. CDR3 nucleotides: TGTGCCAGCAGTGGGAACAGGGAGACGGCGCAGTTCTTC.

The chain carries TRBV30 and TRBJ2-2; D is unresolved. CDR1 and CDR2 (germline): GTSNPN, SVGIG (reference sequence). This CDR3 is 14 amino acids long. V lost 4 bases to trimming and J lost 5 bases, with 14 bases between them. CDR3 protein: CAWTRRGPTGELFF. CDR3 coding DNA: TGTGCCTGGACTAGGCGCGGCCCGACCGGGGAGCTGTTTTTT.

The chain employs TRBV19 and TRBJ1-1, with TRBD1 as a possible D gene (6 bases). The V gene's germline CDR1 is LNHDA and CDR2 SQIVND (reference sequence). The CDR3 runs 12 residues. V lost 3 bases, J lost 6 bases, and 8 bases lay in between. DNA of the CDR3: TGTGCCAGTAGTATTGGGGGCTCTGAAGCTTTCTTT. As protein: CASSIGGSEAFF.

V gene TRBV7-9 combines with J gene TRBJ2-7; no reliable D call. The germline V gene has CDR1 SEHNR and CDR2 FQNEAQ (reference sequence). The V end was cut by 5 bases, the J end by 7 bases, with 15 bases between. The CDR3 runs 13 residues. The CDR3 DNA reads as TGTGCCAGCAGCCCTCATATCCCCGGTGAGCAGTACTTC. Its protein is CASSPHIPGEQYF.

This clone appeared a single time. The chain is built from TRBV6-5 and TRBJ1-2; D possibly corresponds to TRBD1 (6 bases). The CDR3 sequence is 13 residues long. The V end was cut by 4 bases, the J end by 5 bases, with 11 bases between. CDR1 and CDR2 (germline): MNHEY, SVGAGI. The CDR3 loop is CASSSGTLYGYTF. CDR3 sequence (DNA): TGTGCCAGCAGTTCCGGGACACTATATGGCTACACCTTC.

The chain has TRBV7-2 and TRBJ2-7; a weak D match, TRBD2 (6 bases). The CDR3 length is 15 residues. Between the trimmed V and J ends, which lost 4 bases and 4 bases, there was a span of 17 bases. Germline V lookup: CDR1 SGHTA, CDR2 FQGNSA. For the CDR3, the DNA is TGTGCCAGCAGCTCTCTCGGCCTCGGAGGGTACGAGCAGTACTTC. This sequence encodes CASSSLGLGGYEQYF. Full variable domain (rest looked up from reference TRBV7-2 and TRBJ2-7): GAGVSQSPSNKVTEKGKDVELRCDPISGHTALYWYRQSLGQGLEFLIYFQGNSAPDKSGLPSDRFSAERTGGSVSTLTIQRTQQEDSAVYLCASSSLGLGGYEQYFGPGTRLTVT.

CDR3: CASSLGGGMEKTQYF. CDR3 coding DNA: TGTGCCAGCAGCTTAGGGGGGGGGATGGAAAAGACCCAGTACTTC. The chain couples TRBV5-4 to TRBJ2-5; D may be TRBD2 (7 bases). This CDR3 region has 15 residues. CDR1 and CDR2 (germline): SGHNT, YYREEE (reference sequence). V was trimmed by 2 bases and J by 6 bases, leaving 17 bases between them.

V usage is TRBV6-4 and J usage is TRBJ2-1, with TRBD2 matching 11 bases. The CDR3 length is 15 residues. Germline V lookup: CDR1 MRHNA, CDR2 SNTAGT. The ends lost 4 bases at V and 9 bases at J; junction bases unmatched: 8. Here the CDR3 reads CASSVTSGSLVEQFF. CDR3 bases: TGTGCCAGCAGTGTAACTAGCGGGAGTTTGGTTGAGCAGTTCTTC.

V is TRBV19 and J is TRBJ1-5; TRBD1 agrees at 9 bases. J gave up 0 bases and V 4 bases, and 10 bases lay outside the gene matches. This CDR3 has 18 amino acids. Per germline, CDR1 LNHDA and CDR2 SQIVND (reference sequence). The CDR3 region has the DNA TGTGCCAGTAGTAATACGAGACAGGGGGTATATAGCAATCAGCCCCAGCATTTT. The encoded protein is CASSNTRQGVYSNQPQHF.

This rearrangement joins TRBV27 to TRBJ2-7; TRBD1 might be the D (6 bases). Germline V lookup: CDR1 MNHEY, CDR2 SMNVEV (reference sequence). The CDR3 contains 14 residues. Trimming pared 4 bases from V and 2 bases from J, leaving 12 bases between. The CDR3 DNA is TGTGCCAGCAGTTCAGGACAGATTACCTACGAGCAGTACTTC. Residues: CASSSGQITYEQYF.

The chain combines TRBV7-9 with TRBJ2-3; no reliable D call. The CDR3 has 16 residues. Deletions cut 1 base from V and 2 bases from J, with 13 bases between. Germline V CDR1 and CDR2: SEHNR, FQNEAQ (reference sequence). Here the CDR3 reads CASSLGVGSYTDTQYF. CDR3 nucleotide sequence: TGTGCCAGCAGCTTAGGTGTTGGTTCCTACACAGATACGCAGTATTTT.

V is TRBV30 and J is TRBJ2-3; no clear D. This CDR3 region has 12 residues. Germline assignment: CDR1 GTSNPN and CDR2 SVGIG (reference sequence). Trimming stripped 0 bases from V and 14 bases from J, with 15 bases between. The CDR3 nucleotides read TGTGCCTGGAGTGTAAATAGCTGGTCGCGGTATTTT. This sequence encodes CAWSVNSWSRYF.

The chain uses TRBV19 and TRBJ1-5; 11 bases agree with TRBD1. V trimming: 9 bases; J trimming: 6 bases; junction bases outside the gene matches: 13. Germline CDR1 LNHDA, CDR2 SQIVND (reference sequence). This CDR3 is 16 amino acids long. The CDR3, as DNA: TGTGCCAGCAGGCCTTTAGGACAGGGGGCTGGTCAGCCCCAGCATTTT. This translates into CASRPLGQGAGQPQHF.

The chain couples TRBV6-6 to TRBJ1-3; weak D call: TRBD1 (6 bases). The CDR3 contains 15 residues. CDR1 MNHNY and CDR2 SVGAGI come from the germline V gene (reference sequence). Trimming took off 6 bases at V and 0 bases at J, with 12 bases between the two ends. The CDR3 nucleotides read TGTGCCAGCAGCATAGGACAGAACTCTGGAAACACCATATATTTT. Amino acids: CASSIGQNSGNTIYF.

This clone was counted a single time. The chain is built from TRBV18 and TRBJ1-2, with TRBD1 matching 9 bases. V dropped 6 bases and J dropped 8; count of bases not matched to a gene: 16. Per germline, CDR1 KGHSH and CDR2 LQKENI. This CDR3 region has 16 residues. The DNA for the CDR3 is TGTGCCAGCTCCCTCGGTCCCGGGACAGGGTCTGGAGGCTACACCTTC. Its translation is CASSLGPGTGSGGYTF.